Below are 19 T cell receptor beta chains sequenced from a single sample in a study of cytomegalovirus exposure and HLA in healthy donors (dated by TCRdb to the late 2010s). Library preparation used the immunoSEQ multiplex PCR assay. For the multiplex PCR, a mixture combining 60 forward primers for TCR Vbeta segments and 13 reverse primers for TCR Jbeta segments was used. This is the immuneACCESS table as TCRdb keeps it, with only in-frame sequences that have V and J called. A part of the clones is gone; compared with another copy, unresolved V genes explain less than half, and the rest is unexplained. The sample includes some 120,000 clones, with 75% to 90% observed a single time. The ten largest clones represent 7.5% to 9.5% of the sample. Source material: PBMCs. The source is a man aged 25 to 40 in good health and CMV-seropositive.

The rearrangement uses TRBV18 and TRBJ2-7, with D perhaps TRBD1 (5 bases). Germline V gene data show CDR1 as KGHSH and CDR2 as LQKENI. Trimming cost V 5 bases and J 6 bases, with 17 bases left between them. The CDR3 has 14 amino acids. This CDR3 is CASSSNLQVGEQYF. The CDR3 DNA is TGTGCCAGCTCATCTAACCTACAGGTGGGCGAGCAGTACTTC.

CDR3 bases: TGTGCCAGCAGTTTAAGGACTAGCGGTCCCACCGGGGAGCTGTTTTTT. It encodes CASSLRTSGPTGELFF. The rearrangement uses TRBV27 and TRBJ2-2; 10 nucleotides line up with TRBD2. Germline CDR1 reads MNHEY; CDR2 reads SMNVEV (reference sequence). V dropped 2 bases and J dropped 4; count of bases not matched to a gene: 4. The CDR3 sequence is 16 residues long.

The chain uses TRBV7-6 and TRBJ2-1; 10 positions agree with TRBD2. Germline-derived CDR1 and CDR2 are SGHVS and FNYEAQ. The junction had 8 bases not matched to a gene; V was cut back by 5 bases and J by 7 bases. The CDR3 is 15 residues long. The DNA for the CDR3 is TGTGCCAGCAGCCTCTTTGGAGCGGGGGGGAATGAGCAGTTCTTC. As protein: CASSLFGAGGNEQFF. Full variable domain (outside the CDR3, taken from reference TRBV7-6 and TRBJ2-1): GAGVSQSPRYKVTKRGQDVALRCDPISGHVSLYWYRQALGQGPEFLTYFNYEAQQDKSGLPNDRFSAERPEGSISTLTIQRTEQRDSAMYRCASSLFGAGGNEQFFGPGTRLTVL.

This sequence joins TRBV27 and TRBJ2-1, with TRBD1 identical over 7 bases. This CDR3 region has 14 residues. CDR1 and CDR2 (germline): MNHEY, SMNVEV (reference sequence). The V gene end was trimmed by 6 bases and the J gene end by 8 bases; junction bases not matched to a gene: 10. The CDR3 loop is CASSTRQGGYEQFF. For the CDR3, the DNA is TGTGCCAGCAGCACGCGACAGGGTGGGTATGAGCAGTTCTTC.

The chain is built from TRBV12-5 and TRBJ1-1, with 7 bases lining up with TRBD1. V lost 4 bases, J lost 8 bases, and 7 bases stayed unmatched. The CDR3 is 13 amino acids. Germline loops: CDR1 LGHNT, CDR2 FRNRAP. CDR3 amino acids: CASGSLPTGEAFF. The CDR3 nucleotides are TGTGCTAGTGGTTCCCTACCGACAGGGGAAGCTTTCTTT.

The V gene is TRBV27, the J gene TRBJ2-3; 11 bases are a match to TRBD2. The CDR3 runs to 15 residues. Looked up from germline, CDR1 is MNHEY and CDR2 is SMNVEV (reference sequence). The V segment lost 6 bases and the J segment 5 bases; nucleotides outside the gene matches: 7. The CDR3 region is CASSPLAGAKDTQYF. The CDR3 DNA is TGTGCCAGCAGCCCACTAGCGGGGGCGAAAGATACGCAGTATTTT.

The chain couples TRBV27 to TRBJ2-7, with TRBD1 identical over 8 bases. CDR3 length: 14 amino acids. With V trimmed by 5 bases and J by 4 bases, 7 bases remained unmatched. Germline CDR1 MNHEY, CDR2 SMNVEV (reference sequence). Here the CDR3 DNA reads TGTGCCAGCAGTAACAGGGGGTCCATTTACGAGCAGTACTTC. Its translation is CASSNRGSIYEQYF.

The V gene is TRBV10-3, the J gene TRBJ2-1; the match to TRBD1 covers 10 bases. V lost 6 bases and J lost 3; bases outside the gene matches: 11. CDR3 length: 17 residues. Germline V lookup: CDR1 ENHRY, CDR2 SYGVKD. The CDR3 reads CAISGGGTGESYNEQFF. In DNA, the CDR3 is TGTGCCATCAGCGGGGGGGGGACAGGGGAAAGCTACAATGAGCAGTTCTTC.

The V and J genes are TRBV6-1 and TRBJ2-5; a weak D match, TRBD1 (5 bases). The CDR3 has 16 amino acids. With 0 bases removed from V and 5 bases from J, the gap between germline ends came to 16 bases. CDR1 MNHNS and CDR2 SASEGT come from the germline V gene. The CDR3 here is CASSEAQYQGSETQYF. The CDR3 DNA follows: TGTGCCAGCAGTGAAGCCCAATATCAGGGATCGGAGACCCAGTACTTC.

This clone was detected only once. The chain joins TRBV7-6 to TRBJ1-3, with D perhaps TRBD1 (5 bases). Germline CDR1 is SGHVS and CDR2 is FNYEAQ. The CDR3 is made up of 17 amino acids. V gave up 2 bases and J gave up 2 bases, with 16 bases separating them. CDR3 nucleotides: TGTGCCAGCAGCTTATACCCGCAGGGTCCCACTGGAAACACCATATATTTT. It translates to CASSLYPQGPTGNTIYF.

The chain uses TRBV30 and TRBJ1-2, with 9 bases that match TRBD1. The CDR3 contains 13 residues. The ends lost 3 bases at V and 4 bases at J; junction bases unmatched: 3. Germline CDR1 reads GTSNPN; CDR2 reads SVGIG (reference sequence). In DNA form, the CDR3 reads TGTGCCTGGAGATGGGACAGGGTCTATGGCTACACCTTC. This gives the protein CAWRWDRVYGYTF.

This chain joins TRBV5-1 and TRBJ1-6; 7 bases are a match to TRBD1. The germline V gene has CDR1 SGHRS and CDR2 YFSETQ. CDR3 length equals 12 residues. J was trimmed by 13 bases and V by 7 bases; bases with no gene match: 8. CDR3 coding DNA: TGCGCCAGCTCGCCAGGGGGAAACCCCCTCCACTTT. Translating it yields CASSPGGNPLHF.

This clone was observed once. The chain recombines TRBV6-5 with TRBJ1-2; TRBD1 matches at 8 bases. Germline lookup yields CDR1 MNHEY and CDR2 SVGAGI. With V trimmed by 7 bases and J by 4 bases, 11 bases remained unmatched. The CDR3 has 15 residues. The CDR3 here is CASTGRTGSIYGYTF. CDR3 sequence (DNA): TGTGCCAGCACTGGAAGGACAGGGAGTATCTATGGCTACACCTTC.

The genes are TRBV18 and TRBJ2-1, with 8 positions matching TRBD1. Germline assignment: CDR1 KGHSH and CDR2 LQKENI. V lost 3 bases and J lost 8; bases outside the gene matches: 3. The CDR3 consists of 13 residues. The DNA of the CDR3 is TGTGCCAGCTCACCGACAGGGGACGATGAGCAGTTCTTC. It translates to CASSPTGDDEQFF.

This chain connects TRBV27 to TRBJ2-5; 7 positions agree with TRBD1. CDR1 is MNHEY and CDR2 is SMNVEV in the germline V gene (reference sequence). V lost 5 bases to trimming and J lost 5 bases; unmatched junction nucleotides: 8. The CDR3 consists of 14 residues. The CDR3 DNA sequence: TGTGCCAGCAGTCCACAGGGGTTGAGGGAGACCCAGTACTTC. Translated: CASSPQGLRETQYF.

J is TRBJ2-2 and V is TRBV5-1; 9 nucleotides match TRBD1. V shed 7 bases and J 6 bases; nucleotides not matched to a gene: 13. Germline values: CDR1 SGHRS, CDR2 YFSETQ. CDR3 size: 16 residues. CDR3 residues: CASAMPGQGYAGELFF. As DNA, the CDR3 is TGCGCCAGCGCAATGCCGGGACAGGGTTACGCCGGGGAGCTGTTTTTT.

V and J are TRBV5-1 and TRBJ2-5; 9 bases map to TRBD1. CDR1 and CDR2 from the germline V gene are SGHRS and YFSETQ. The CDR3 length is 17 residues. The V and J ends lost 0 bases and 4 bases, in that order; junction bases with no gene match: 10. The CDR3 sequence: CASSLVPPGQGGETQYF. CDR3 nucleotides: TGCGCCAGCAGCTTGGTTCCCCCGGGACAGGGTGGAGAGACCCAGTACTTC.

J is TRBJ2-5 and V is TRBV21-1; TRBD1 was called by the table and not checked on the DNA. TRBV21-1 is shown as a pseudogene. This CDR3 has 13 amino acids. The CDR3 sequence is CASSRDRQETQYF. Written as DNA, the CDR3 is TGTGCCAGCAGCAGAGACAGACAAGAGACCCAGTACTTC.

This rearrangement joins TRBV5-1 to TRBJ2-1; TRBD1 might be the D (6 bases). V lost 0 bases and J 1 base, leaving 11 bases between the germline ends. The CDR3 sequence is 16 residues long. The germline gives CDR1 SGHRS, CDR2 YFSETQ. The CDR3 DNA reads TGCGCCAGCAGCTTGGGGTTACAGGGTTCCTACAATGAGCAGTTCTTC. Its protein is CASSLGLQGSYNEQFF.